Below are 15 T cell receptor beta chains sequenced from a single sample in a study of OX40 agonist ivuxolimab in advanced cancers. Libraries were prepared by immunoSEQ multiplex PCR; TCRdb keeps only in-frame clonotypes and omits some of them. Of approximately 32,000 clones in the sample, around 90% were seen once. The sample consisted of CD4+ or CD8+ T cells sorted from blood, taken in a trial of the OX40 agonist ivuxolimab. All receptors derive from an adult with an advanced solid tumor such as melanoma, head and neck, liver or kidney cancer.

This chain joins TRBV27 and TRBJ1-2; D ambiguous. V shed 2 bases and J shed 3 bases, with 13 bases lying between them. Germline-derived CDR1 and CDR2 are MNHEY and SMNVEV (reference sequence). This CDR3 comprises 15 residues. The CDR3 loop is CASSLSGELYYGYTF. The CDR3 bases are TGTGCCAGCAGTTTAAGTGGTGAACTGTACTATGGCTACACCTTC.

This clone has a single count. This chain connects TRBV6-5 to TRBJ2-3; 9 nucleotides agree with TRBD1. The junction had 8 bases not matched to a gene; V was cut back by 3 bases and J by 4 bases. The germline V gene encodes CDR1 MNHEY and CDR2 SVGAGI. The CDR3 is made up of 16 amino acids. CDR3 coding DNA: TGTGCCAGCAGTTATACAGGGACAGGGCCCTCAGATACGCAGTATTTT. Amino acid sequence: CASSYTGTGPSDTQYF.

The gene calls are TRBV30 and TRBJ1-6; D remains unclear. The CDR3 spans 15 residues. The germline V gene encodes CDR1 GTSNPN and CDR2 SVGIG (reference sequence). V was trimmed by 5 bases and J by 6 bases, leaving 17 bases between them. Here the CDR3 reads CAWLPQAGRNSPLHF. The CDR3 DNA is TGTGCCTGGCTCCCCCAGGCCGGCCGTAATTCACCCCTCCACTTT.

This clone has a single count. An end of the junction does not agree with germline; a read error may underlie this. CDR3 loop: CASSLQTNTGELFF. The CDR3 region has the DNA TGTGCTAGCAGCTTACAGACGAACACCGGGGAGCTGTTTTTT. V and J are TRBV7-7 and TRBJ2-2; D ambiguous. This CDR3 spans 14 amino acids. Germline V CDR1 and CDR2: SSHAT, FNYEAQ (reference sequence).

The chain links TRBV12-5 to TRBJ1-2; no firm D call. The V and J ends lost 4 bases and 5 bases respectively, with 5 bases between them. Germline lookup yields CDR1 LGHNT and CDR2 FRNRAP. The CDR3 is 11 amino acids. The CDR3 protein is CASGSSYGYTF. The DNA of the CDR3 is TGTGCTAGTGGTTCCTCGTATGGCTACACCTTC.

The chain employs TRBV27 and TRBJ2-7; 13 bases agree with TRBD2. The CDR3 runs 16 residues. Trimming took 3 bases from V and 3 from J; bases not matched to a gene: 5. Germline-derived CDR1 and CDR2 are MNHEY and SMNVEV (reference sequence). This CDR3 is CASSLGGLAGVYEQYF. In DNA form, the CDR3 reads TGTGCCAGCAGTTTGGGAGGACTAGCGGGAGTCTACGAGCAGTACTTC.

This clone was observed a few times. The gene calls are TRBV27 and TRBJ1-6; D gene unclear. Trimming took off 2 bases at V and 3 bases at J, with 8 bases between the two ends. CDR3 size: 15 residues. Germline V CDR1 and CDR2: MNHEY, SMNVEV (reference sequence). The CDR3 sequence: CASSLQDNYNSPLHF. CDR3 coding DNA: TGTGCCAGCAGTTTACAGGATAACTATAATTCACCCCTCCACTTT.

The chain is built from TRBV5-6 and TRBJ2-5, with 11 bases identical to TRBD1. CDR3 size: 15 residues. The ends lost 3 bases at V and 5 bases at J; junction bases unmatched: 6. From germline, CDR1 is SGHDT and CDR2 YYEEEE. This CDR3 is CASSSGTGGRETQYF. The CDR3 region has the DNA TGTGCCAGCAGCTCCGGGACAGGGGGTAGGGAGACCCAGTACTTC.

V gene TRBV6-6 combines with J gene TRBJ1-1, with 7 bases that match TRBD1. Germline assignment: CDR1 MNHNY and CDR2 SVGAGI (reference sequence). This CDR3 contains 12 residues. The V gene end was trimmed by 2 bases and the J gene end by 8 bases; junction bases not matched to a gene: 2. CDR3 in DNA: TGTGCCAGCAGTTACGAGGGGGCCGAAGCTTTCTTT. It specifies CASSYEGAEAFF.

The rearrangement uses TRBV5-3 and TRBJ1-1; D uncertain. TRBV5-3 is an open reading frame, and its role is uncertain. The length of the CDR3 is 15 residues. Trimming stripped 8 bases from V and 0 bases from J, with 17 bases between. CDR3 region: CASSPEYGLNTEAFF. CDR3 bases: TGTGCCAGCAGCCCGGAGTATGGACTGAACACTGAAGCTTTCTTT.

CDR3 coding DNA: TGTGCCAGCAGTGAGTGGGGAGCTGGAAACACCATATATTTT. This sequence encodes CASSEWGAGNTIYF. The rearrangement uses TRBV2 and TRBJ1-3, with unresolved D. CDR1 is SNHLY and CDR2 is FYNNEI in the germline V gene. The CDR3 sequence is 14 residues long. Trimming left V 3 bases short and J 2 bases short, with 8 bases between.

V gene TRBV19 combines with J gene TRBJ2-7; 13 nucleotides match TRBD2. Losses at the gene ends were 7 bases for V and 4 bases for J; bases not matched to a gene: 7. The CDR3 has 15 residues. Germline V CDR1 and CDR2: LNHDA, SQIVND (reference sequence). CDR3 loop: CASTGGTSGTYEQYF. The CDR3 DNA sequence: TGTGCCAGTACAGGTGGGACTAGCGGGACGTACGAGCAGTACTTC.

The gene calls are TRBV29-1 and TRBJ2-7; unclear D gene. The length of the CDR3 is 15 residues. V dropped 0 bases and J dropped 2 bases, with 14 bases sitting between them. Germline assignment: CDR1 SQVTM and CDR2 ANQGSEA. The CDR3, as DNA: TGCAGCGTTGAAGATCCAAGATCCGGACCCTACGAGCAGTACTTC. Protein sequence: CSVEDPRSGPYEQYF.

In its sample, this clone was seen a few times. J is TRBJ2-1 and V is TRBV18, with D possibly being TRBD1 (5 bases). Germline V gene lookup returns CDR1 KGHSH and CDR2 LQKENI. The CDR3 length is 18 residues. V was shortened by 3 bases and J by 2 bases, with 20 bases between the two germline ends. The CDR3 sequence is CASSPSLERRETYNEQFF. The CDR3 DNA reads TGTGCCAGCTCACCTAGCCTCGAGCGCAGGGAAACCTACAATGAGCAGTTCTTC. Looking up the rest from reference TRBV18 and TRBJ2-1 gives the full variable domain: NAGVMQNPRHLVRRRGQEARLRCSPMKGHSHVYWYRQLPEEGLKFMVYLQKENIIDESGMPKERFSAEFPKEGPSILRIQQVVRGDSAAYFCASSPSLERRETYNEQFFGPGTRLTVL.

The chain employs TRBV27 and TRBJ1-1; D perhaps matches TRBD1 (5 bases). V was cut by 6 bases and J by 3 bases, with 11 bases left in between. CDR3 length equals 13 residues. The germline gives CDR1 MNHEY, CDR2 SMNVEV (reference sequence). CDR3 sequence reads: CASSPRGDTEAFF. In DNA form, the CDR3 reads TGTGCCAGCAGCCCCAGAGGGGACACTGAAGCTTTCTTT.